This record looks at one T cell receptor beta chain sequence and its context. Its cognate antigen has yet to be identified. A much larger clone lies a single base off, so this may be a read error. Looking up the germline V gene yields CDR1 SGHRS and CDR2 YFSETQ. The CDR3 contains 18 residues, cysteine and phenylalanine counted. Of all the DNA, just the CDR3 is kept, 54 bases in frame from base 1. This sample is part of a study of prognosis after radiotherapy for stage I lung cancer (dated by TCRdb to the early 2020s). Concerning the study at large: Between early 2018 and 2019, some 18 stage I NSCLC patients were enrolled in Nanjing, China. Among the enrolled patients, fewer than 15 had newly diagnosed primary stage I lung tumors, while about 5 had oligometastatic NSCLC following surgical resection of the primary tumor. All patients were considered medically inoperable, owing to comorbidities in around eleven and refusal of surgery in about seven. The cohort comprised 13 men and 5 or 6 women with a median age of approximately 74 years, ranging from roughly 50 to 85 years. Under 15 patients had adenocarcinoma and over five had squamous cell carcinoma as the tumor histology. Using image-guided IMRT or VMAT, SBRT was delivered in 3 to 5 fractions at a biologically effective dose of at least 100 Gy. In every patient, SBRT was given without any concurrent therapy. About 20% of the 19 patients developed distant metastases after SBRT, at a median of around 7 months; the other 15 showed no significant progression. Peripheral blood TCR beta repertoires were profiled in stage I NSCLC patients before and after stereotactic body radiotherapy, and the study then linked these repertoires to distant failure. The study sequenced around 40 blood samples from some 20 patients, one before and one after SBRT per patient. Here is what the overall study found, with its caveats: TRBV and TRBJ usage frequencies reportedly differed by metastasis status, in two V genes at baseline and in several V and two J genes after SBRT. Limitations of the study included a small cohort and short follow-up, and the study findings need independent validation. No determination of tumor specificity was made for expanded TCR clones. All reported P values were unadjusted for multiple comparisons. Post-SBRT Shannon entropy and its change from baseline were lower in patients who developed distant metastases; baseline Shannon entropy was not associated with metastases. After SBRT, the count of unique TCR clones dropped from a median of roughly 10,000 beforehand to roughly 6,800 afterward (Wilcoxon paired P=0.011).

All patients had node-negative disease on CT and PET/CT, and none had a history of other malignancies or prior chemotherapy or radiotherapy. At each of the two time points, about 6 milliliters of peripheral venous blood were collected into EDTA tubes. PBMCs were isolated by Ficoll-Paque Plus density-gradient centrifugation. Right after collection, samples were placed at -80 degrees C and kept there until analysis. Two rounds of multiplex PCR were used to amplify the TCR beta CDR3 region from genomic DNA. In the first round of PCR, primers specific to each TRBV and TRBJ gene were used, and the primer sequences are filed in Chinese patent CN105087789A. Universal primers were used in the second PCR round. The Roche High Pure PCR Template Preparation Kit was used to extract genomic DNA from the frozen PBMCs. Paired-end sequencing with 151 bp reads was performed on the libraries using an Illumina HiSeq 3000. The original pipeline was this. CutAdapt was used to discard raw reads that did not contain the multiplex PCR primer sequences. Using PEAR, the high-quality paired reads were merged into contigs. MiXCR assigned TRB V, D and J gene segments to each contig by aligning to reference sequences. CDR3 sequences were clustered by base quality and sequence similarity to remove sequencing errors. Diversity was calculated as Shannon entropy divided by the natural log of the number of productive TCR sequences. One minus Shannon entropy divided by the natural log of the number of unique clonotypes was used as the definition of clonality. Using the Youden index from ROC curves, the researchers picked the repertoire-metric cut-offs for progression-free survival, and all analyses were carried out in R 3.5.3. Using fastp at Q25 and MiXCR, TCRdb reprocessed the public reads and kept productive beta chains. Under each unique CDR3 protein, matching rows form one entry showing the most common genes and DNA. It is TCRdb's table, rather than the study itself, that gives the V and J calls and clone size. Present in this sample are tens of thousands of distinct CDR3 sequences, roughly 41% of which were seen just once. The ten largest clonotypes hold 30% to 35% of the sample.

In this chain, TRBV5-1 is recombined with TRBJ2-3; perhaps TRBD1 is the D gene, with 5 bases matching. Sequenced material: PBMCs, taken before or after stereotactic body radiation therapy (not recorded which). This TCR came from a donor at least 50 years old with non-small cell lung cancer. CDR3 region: CANSFGASRQSSTDTQYF. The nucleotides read TGCGCCAACAGCTTTGGGGCCAGCAGGCAGTCTAGCACAGATACGCAGTATTTT. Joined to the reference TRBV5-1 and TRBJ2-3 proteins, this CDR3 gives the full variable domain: KAGVTQTPRYLIKTRGQQVTLSCSPISGHRSVSWYQQTPGQGLQFLFEYFSETQRNKGNFPGRFSGRQFSNSRSEMNVSTLELGDSALYLCANSFGASRQSSTDTQYFGPGTRLTVL.